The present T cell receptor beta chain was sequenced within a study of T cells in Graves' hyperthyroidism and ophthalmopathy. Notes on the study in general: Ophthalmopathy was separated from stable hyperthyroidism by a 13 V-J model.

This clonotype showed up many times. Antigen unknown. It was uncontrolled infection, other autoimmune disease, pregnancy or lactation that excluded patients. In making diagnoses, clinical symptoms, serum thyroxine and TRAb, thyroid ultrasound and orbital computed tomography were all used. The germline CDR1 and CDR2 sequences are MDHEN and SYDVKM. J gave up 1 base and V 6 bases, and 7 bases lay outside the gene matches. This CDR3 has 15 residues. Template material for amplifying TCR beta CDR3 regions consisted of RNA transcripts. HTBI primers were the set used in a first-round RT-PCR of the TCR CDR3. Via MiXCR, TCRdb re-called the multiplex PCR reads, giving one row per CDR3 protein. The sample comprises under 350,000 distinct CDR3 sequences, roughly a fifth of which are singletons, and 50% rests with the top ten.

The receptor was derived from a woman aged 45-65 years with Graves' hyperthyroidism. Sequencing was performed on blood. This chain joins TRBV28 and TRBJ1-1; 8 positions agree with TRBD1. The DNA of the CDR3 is TGTGCCAGCAGAGGGGCAGGGGGCAGGAACACTGAAGCTTTCTTT. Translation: CASRGAGGRNTEAFF.